Listed here are 29 T cell receptor beta chains from one sample, sequenced in a study of cytomegalovirus exposure and HLA in healthy donors. PCR employed 60 Vbeta and 13 Jbeta primers. This table comes from immunoSEQ multiplex PCR, and its TCRdb copy is limited to in-frame clones, with some not included. The profile shows roughly 200,000 clones, roughly four fifths of them singletons. Sequencing was performed on PBMCs. The receptors come from a woman between 40 and 55 years old in good health and CMV-seronegative.

The chain employs TRBV10-1 and TRBJ2-7; the match to TRBD2 covers 7 bases. CDR1 and CDR2 (germline): WNHNN, SYGVQD (reference sequence). The CDR3 is 13 amino acids. Trimming removed 4 bases from V and 3 bases from J; junction bases left unmatched: 3. The CDR3 coding sequence is TGCGCCAGCAGTGGGGGGACTAACTACGAGCAGTACTTC. This translates into CASSGGTNYEQYF.

The J gene is TRBJ1-5, the V gene TRBV27, with 7 bases fitting TRBD1. The V gene end was trimmed by 6 bases and the J gene end by 6 bases; junction bases not matched to a gene: 11. CDR3 length: 15 amino acids. Germline values: CDR1 MNHEY, CDR2 SMNVEV (reference sequence). The CDR3 loop reads CASRLHRGTGQPQHF. DNA of the CDR3: TGTGCCAGCAGACTCCACAGGGGAACGGGTCAGCCCCAGCATTTT.

This clone has just a few counts. The V gene is TRBV28, the J gene TRBJ1-5, with 9 bases lining up with TRBD1. The germline gives CDR1 MDHEN, CDR2 SYDVKM. The CDR3 is 14 amino acids. With V trimmed by 11 bases and J by 7 bases, 12 bases remained unmatched. This CDR3 is CAVRGGQGGQPQHF. For the CDR3, the DNA is TGTGCCGTAAGAGGGGGACAGGGTGGACAGCCCCAGCATTTT.

The table lists this clone with a count of one. The rearrangement joins TRBV7-3 to TRBJ1-1, with 9 positions matching TRBD1. V was pared by 3 bases and J by 6 bases, with 8 bases of the junction left unmatched. CDR3 size: 15 residues. Germline CDR1 reads SGHTA; CDR2 reads FQGTGA. CDR3 in amino acids: CASSLLGQGISEAFF. CDR3 nucleotide sequence: TGTGCCAGCAGCTTGTTGGGACAGGGAATATCTGAAGCTTTCTTT.

The genes are TRBV19 and TRBJ2-7, with TRBD2 matching 7 bases. Germline-derived CDR1 and CDR2 are LNHDA and SQIVND (reference sequence). The CDR3 runs to 13 residues. V was clipped by 5 bases and J by 5 bases; unmatched bases: 6. CDR3 amino acids: CASSSQGGHEQYF. CDR3 DNA: TGTGCCAGTAGTTCGCAGGGAGGGCACGAGCAGTACTTC. The full variable domain, its missing parts supplied by reference TRBV19 and TRBJ2-7, is DGGITQSPKYLFRKEGQNVTLSCEQNLNHDAMYWYRQDPGQGLRLIYYSQIVNDFQKGDIAEGYSVSREKKESFPLTVTSAQKNPTAFYLCASSSQGGHEQYFGPGTRLTVT.

The chain carries TRBV6-5 and TRBJ2-5; a weak D match, TRBD1 (5 bases). V lost 7 bases and J 6 bases, leaving 15 bases between the germline ends. CDR3 length equals 13 residues. In germline, CDR1 is MNHEY, CDR2 SVGAGI. The chain's CDR3 is CASMGPGVKTQYF. The DNA for the CDR3 is TGTGCCAGCATGGGGCCTGGAGTAAAGACCCAGTACTTC.

This chain joins TRBV16 and TRBJ1-1; D is unresolved. The germline V gene has CDR1 KGHSY and CDR2 FQNENV. This CDR3 region has 14 residues. V was cut by 0 bases and J by 2 bases, with 7 bases left in between. The CDR3 reads CASSQSTGNTEAFF. In nucleotides, the CDR3 is TGTGCCAGCAGCCAATCTACGGGTAACACTGAAGCTTTCTTT.

CDR3 protein: CASSLFYDKTEATEAFF. Written as DNA, the CDR3 is TGTGCCAGCAGTTTATTCTACGATAAGACAGAGGCCACTGAAGCTTTCTTT. This chain connects TRBV28 to TRBJ1-1, with a tentative D call TRBD1 (5 bases). Germline values: CDR1 MDHEN, CDR2 SYDVKM. V lost 1 base and J lost 4, with 19 bases in between. The CDR3 has 17 residues.

The chain couples TRBV10-3 to TRBJ1-2; TRBD1 is a possible D gene (6 bases). Trimming stripped 2 bases from V and 4 bases from J, with 11 bases between. Looked up from germline, CDR1 is ENHRY and CDR2 is SYGVKD. This CDR3 is 14 amino acids long. Here the CDR3 reads CAISEPRGPYGYTF. CDR3 DNA: TGTGCCATCAGTGAGCCCAGGGGCCCCTATGGCTACACCTTC.

The sample holds one count of this clone. The V call is TRBV7-3, the J call TRBJ2-3; TRBD1 aligns across 8 bases. CDR3 length: 17 amino acids. Germline V CDR1 and CDR2: SGHTA, FQGTGA. Trimming cost V 2 bases and J 5 bases; bases outside gene matches: 12. CDR3 sequence reads: CASSLLPTGVAEDTQYF. The CDR3, as DNA: TGTGCCAGCAGCTTATTACCGACAGGGGTTGCTGAAGATACGCAGTATTTT.

This sequence joins TRBV6-5 and TRBJ2-3; weak D call: TRBD2 (6 bases). V was cut by 7 bases and J by 0 bases, with 14 bases left in between. CDR3 length: 15 residues. Germline lookup yields CDR1 MNHEY and CDR2 SVGAGI. CDR3 coding DNA: TGTGCCAGCACCAGATTAGCGGCTAGCACAGATACGCAGTATTTT. This gives the protein CASTRLAASTDTQYF.

The chain uses TRBV7-2 and TRBJ1-5, with 11 bases that match TRBD1. This CDR3 contains 15 residues. With V trimmed by 5 bases and J by 5 bases, 5 bases remained unmatched. Germline CDR1 SGHTA, CDR2 FQGNSA. CDR3 in amino acids: CASSRDRGNHQPQHF. In DNA, the CDR3 is TGTGCCAGCAGCCGGGACAGGGGGAACCATCAGCCCCAGCATTTT.

CDR3 sequence reads: CASRKSSYNEQFF. CDR3 DNA sequence: TGTGCCAGCCGCAAGAGCTCCTACAATGAGCAGTTCTTC. The gene calls are TRBV27 and TRBJ2-1; D uncertain. CDR3 size: 13 residues. Germline CDR1 and CDR2: MNHEY and SMNVEV (reference sequence). Trimming shortened V by 8 bases and J by 0 bases, and 8 bases separated the two germline ends.

The rearrangement uses TRBV27 and TRBJ2-7; 8 bases match TRBD2. The CDR3 is made up of 13 amino acids. J lost 6 bases, V lost 4 bases, and 5 bases had no gene match. The germline CDR1 and CDR2 sequences are MNHEY and SMNVEV (reference sequence). CDR3 in DNA: TGTGCCAGCAGTTGGGGACTAGGCGGCGAGCAGTACTTC. Residues: CASSWGLGGEQYF.

The chain links TRBV27 to TRBJ1-2, with D perhaps TRBD1 (5 bases). V gave up 2 bases and J gave up 7 bases, with 14 bases separating them. The germline gives CDR1 MNHEY, CDR2 SMNVEV (reference sequence). The CDR3 has 14 residues. CDR3 in amino acids: CASSLQGGISGYTF. CDR3 nucleotides: TGTGCCAGCAGTTTACAGGGCGGCATATCTGGCTACACCTTC.

The table lists this clone with a few counts. V is TRBV7-3 and J is TRBJ2-3, with TRBD2 matching over 9 bases. There are 15 residues in the CDR3. V gave up 5 bases and J gave up 7 bases; unmatched junction bases: 10. Per the germline V gene, CDR1 is SGHTA and CDR2 is FQGTGA. CDR3 protein: CASSPLAGVGNTQYF. CDR3 DNA: TGTGCCAGCAGCCCATTAGCGGGAGTGGGAAATACGCAGTATTTT. Combining the CDR3 with reference TRBV7-3 and TRBJ2-3 gives the whole variable domain GAGVSQTPSNKVTEKGKYVELRCDPISGHTALYWYRQSLGQGPEFLIYFQGTGAADDSGLPNDRFFAVRPEGSVSTLKIQRTERGDSAVYLCASSPLAGVGNTQYFGPGTRLTVL.

This sequence joins TRBV6-5 and TRBJ2-5; 7 positions match TRBD1. The J call may be mistaken, given a closer DNA end match to TRBJ2-7. In germline, CDR1 is MNHEY, CDR2 SVGAGI. The CDR3 runs 16 residues. For the CDR3, the DNA is TGTGCCAGCAGTTACTCGCTGTCCCGCAGGGGGTACGAGCAGTACTTC. This codes for CASSYSLSRRGYEQYF.

The V gene is TRBV4-1, the J gene TRBJ2-2; 9 bases are shared with TRBD2. CDR1 is MGHRA, CDR2 YSYEKL, per germline. V shed 2 bases and J 5 bases; nucleotides not matched to a gene: 6. The CDR3 totals 16 residues. Here the CDR3 reads CASSQRVAGVTGELFF. CDR3 sequence (DNA): TGCGCCAGCAGCCAAAGGGTAGCGGGAGTTACCGGGGAGCTGTTTTTT.

This chain joins TRBV19 and TRBJ1-1; 7 nucleotides line up with TRBD1. V lost 2 bases to trimming and J lost 6 bases; unmatched junction nucleotides: 3. Germline V gene data show CDR1 as LNHDA and CDR2 as SQIVND (reference sequence). This CDR3 is built from 13 residues. CDR3 DNA: TGTGCCAGTAGTATACAGGGGGGATCTGAAGCTTTCTTT. Protein: CASSIQGGSEAFF.

This clone was recorded once. The chain uses TRBV5-1 and TRBJ2-1; 11 bases are a match to TRBD2. CDR1 and CDR2 (germline): SGHRS, YFSETQ. Trimming cost V 0 bases and J 7 bases; bases outside gene matches: 6. This CDR3 has 16 amino acids. CDR3 loop: CASSLAGSGRVNEQFF. The CDR3 DNA is TGCGCCAGCAGCTTGGCTGGTAGCGGGAGGGTGAATGAGCAGTTCTTC.

This chain connects TRBV7-3 to TRBJ2-3; 8 positions match TRBD2. CDR1 and CDR2 from the germline V gene are SGHTA and FQGTGA. The V segment lost 2 bases and the J segment 5 bases; nucleotides outside the gene matches: 6. This CDR3 comprises 15 residues. This CDR3 is CASSLEPAGEDTQYF. Here the CDR3 DNA reads TGTGCCAGCAGCTTAGAGCCAGCGGGAGAAGATACGCAGTATTTT.

CDR3 loop: CASSSAILAGVETQYF. DNA for the CDR3: TGTGCCAGCAGCTCCGCCATTCTAGCGGGAGTTGAGACCCAGTACTTC. The chain carries TRBV7-6 and TRBJ2-5, with 10 nucleotides matching TRBD2. The ends lost 4 bases at V and 5 bases at J; junction bases unmatched: 10. CDR1 is SGHVS and CDR2 is FNYEAQ in the germline V gene. The CDR3 has 16 residues.

The V and J genes are TRBV5-1 and TRBJ1-4, with TRBD1 identical over 9 bases. The CDR3 length is 14 residues. Germline V lookup: CDR1 SGHRS, CDR2 YFSETQ. V shed 4 bases and J 8 bases; nucleotides not matched to a gene: 6. This CDR3 is CASSGGQGNEKLFF. DNA for the CDR3: TGCGCCAGCAGCGGAGGACAGGGGAACGAAAAACTGTTTTTT.

The V and J genes are TRBV30 and TRBJ1-6; D not resolved. Germline values: CDR1 GTSNPN, CDR2 SVGIG (reference sequence). The V and J ends lost 2 bases and 10 bases respectively, with 15 bases between them. The CDR3 is 14 residues long. CDR3 region: CAWSRGLSYSPLHF. CDR3 nucleotides: TGTGCCTGGAGTAGAGGGTTGAGCTACTCACCCCTCCACTTT.

This clone showed up just a few times. The chain recombines TRBV27 with TRBJ2-1; a weak D match, TRBD1 (8 bases). The CDR3 is 17 amino acids. Germline V gene lookup returns CDR1 MNHEY and CDR2 SMNVEV (reference sequence). With 1 base removed from V and 4 bases from J, the gap between germline ends came to 17 bases. CDR3 in amino acids: CASSLFRHRGGYNEQFF. Written as DNA, the CDR3 is TGTGCCAGCAGTTTATTCCGGCACAGGGGGGGGTACAATGAGCAGTTCTTC.

The gene calls are TRBV25-1 and TRBJ2-7; tentatively, D is TRBD2 (7 bases). V was pared by 6 bases and J by 3 bases, with 21 bases between. The V gene's germline CDR1 is MGHDK and CDR2 SYGVNS. The CDR3 is made up of 16 amino acids. The CDR3 loop is CASSALGGASLYEQYF. CDR3 in DNA: TGTGCCAGCAGCGCTCTGGGGGGGGCCAGCCTCTACGAGCAGTACTTC.

For this clone: At the DNA level, this CDR3 is encoded by other sequences in the same sample as well. This chain connects TRBV27 to TRBJ2-5; D might be TRBD1 (5 bases). The V gene lost 4 bases and the J gene lost 5 bases, with 11 bases spanning the gap. The germline gives CDR1 MNHEY, CDR2 SMNVEV (reference sequence). This CDR3 is 13 amino acids long. DNA for the CDR3: TGTGCCAGCAGTTACCAGGGCCGGGAGACCCAGTACTTC. Amino acids: CASSYQGRETQYF.

V and J are TRBV5-1 and TRBJ2-5, with D tentatively TRBD2 (7 bases). The V end lost 4 bases, the J end lost 4 bases, and 14 bases lay between the germline ends. Germline V CDR1 and CDR2: SGHRS, YFSETQ. The CDR3 spans 14 residues. CDR3 sequence reads: CASSKGGAGETQYF. The CDR3 nucleotides read TGCGCCAGCAGCAAGGGGGGGGCCGGAGAGACCCAGTACTTC.

The CDR3 is CASSNSGREQYF. The CDR3 DNA reads as TGTGCCAGCAGTAATAGCGGGAGGGAGCAGTACTTC. The J gene is TRBJ2-7, the V gene TRBV2, with 10 bases aligning to TRBD2. This CDR3 is built from 12 residues. The V gene's germline CDR1 is SNHLY and CDR2 FYNNEI. Trimming removed 5 bases from V and 7 bases from J; junction bases left unmatched: 2.